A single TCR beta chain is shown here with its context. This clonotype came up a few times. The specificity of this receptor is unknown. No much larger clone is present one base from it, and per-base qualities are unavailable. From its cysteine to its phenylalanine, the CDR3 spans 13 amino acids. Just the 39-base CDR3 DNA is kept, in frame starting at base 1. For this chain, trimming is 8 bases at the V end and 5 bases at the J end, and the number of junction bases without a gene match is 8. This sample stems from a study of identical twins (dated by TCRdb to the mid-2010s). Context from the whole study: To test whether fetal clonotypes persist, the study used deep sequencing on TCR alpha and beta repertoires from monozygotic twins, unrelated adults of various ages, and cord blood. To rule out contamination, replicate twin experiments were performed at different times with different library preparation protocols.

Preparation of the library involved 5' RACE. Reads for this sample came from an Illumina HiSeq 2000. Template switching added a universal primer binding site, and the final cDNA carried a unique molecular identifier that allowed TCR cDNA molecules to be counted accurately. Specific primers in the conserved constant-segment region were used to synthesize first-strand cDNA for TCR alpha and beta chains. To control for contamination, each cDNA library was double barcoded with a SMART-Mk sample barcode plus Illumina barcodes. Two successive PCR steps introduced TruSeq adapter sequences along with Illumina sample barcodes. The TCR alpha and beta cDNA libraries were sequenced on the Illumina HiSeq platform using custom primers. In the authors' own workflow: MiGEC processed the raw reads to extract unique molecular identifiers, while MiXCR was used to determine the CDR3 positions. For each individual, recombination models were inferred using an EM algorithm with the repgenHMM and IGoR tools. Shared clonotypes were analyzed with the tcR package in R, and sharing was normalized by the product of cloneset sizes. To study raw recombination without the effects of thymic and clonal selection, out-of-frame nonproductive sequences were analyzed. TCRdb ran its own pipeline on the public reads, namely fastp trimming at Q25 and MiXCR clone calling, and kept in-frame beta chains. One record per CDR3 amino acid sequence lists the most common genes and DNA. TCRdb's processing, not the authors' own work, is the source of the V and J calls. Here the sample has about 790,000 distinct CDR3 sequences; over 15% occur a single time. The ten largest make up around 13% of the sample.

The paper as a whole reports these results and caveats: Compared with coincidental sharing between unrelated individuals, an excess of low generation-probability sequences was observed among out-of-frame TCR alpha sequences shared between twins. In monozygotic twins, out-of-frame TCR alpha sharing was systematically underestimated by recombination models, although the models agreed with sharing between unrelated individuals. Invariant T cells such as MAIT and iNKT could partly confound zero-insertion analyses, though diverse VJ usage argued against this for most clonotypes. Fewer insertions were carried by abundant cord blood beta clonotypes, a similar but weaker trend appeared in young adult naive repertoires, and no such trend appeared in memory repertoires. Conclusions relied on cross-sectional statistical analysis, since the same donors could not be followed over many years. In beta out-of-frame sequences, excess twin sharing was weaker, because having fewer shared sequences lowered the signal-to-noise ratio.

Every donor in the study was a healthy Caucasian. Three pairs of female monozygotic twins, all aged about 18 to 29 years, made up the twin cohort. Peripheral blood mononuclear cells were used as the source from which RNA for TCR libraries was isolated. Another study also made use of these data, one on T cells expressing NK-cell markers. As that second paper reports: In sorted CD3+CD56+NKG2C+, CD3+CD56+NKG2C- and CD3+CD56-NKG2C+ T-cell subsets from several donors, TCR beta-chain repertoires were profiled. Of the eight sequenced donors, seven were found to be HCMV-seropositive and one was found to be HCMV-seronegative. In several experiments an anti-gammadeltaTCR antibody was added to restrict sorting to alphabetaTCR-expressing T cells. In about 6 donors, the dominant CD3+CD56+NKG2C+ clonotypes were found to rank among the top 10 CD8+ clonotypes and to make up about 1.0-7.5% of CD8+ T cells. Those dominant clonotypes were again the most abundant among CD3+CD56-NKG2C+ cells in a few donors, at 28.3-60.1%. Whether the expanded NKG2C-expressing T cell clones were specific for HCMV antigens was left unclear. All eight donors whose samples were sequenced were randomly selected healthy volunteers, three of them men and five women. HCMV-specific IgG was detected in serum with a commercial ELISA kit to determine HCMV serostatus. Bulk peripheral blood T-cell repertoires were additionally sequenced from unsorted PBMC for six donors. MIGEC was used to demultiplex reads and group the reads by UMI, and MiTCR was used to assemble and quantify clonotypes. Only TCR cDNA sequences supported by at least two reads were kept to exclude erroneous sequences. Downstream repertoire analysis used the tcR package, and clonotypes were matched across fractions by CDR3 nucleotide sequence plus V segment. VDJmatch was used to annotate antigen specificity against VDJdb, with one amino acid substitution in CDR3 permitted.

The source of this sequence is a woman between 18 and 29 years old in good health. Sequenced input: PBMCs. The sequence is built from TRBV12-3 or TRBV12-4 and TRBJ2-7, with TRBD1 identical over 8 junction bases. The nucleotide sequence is TGTGCCAGCGGAAAGGCAGGGGGCAACGAGCAGTACTTC. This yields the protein CASGKAGGNEQYF.